The present TCR beta chain was sequenced within a study of T cell responses to AZD1222 COVID-19 vaccine (dated by TCRdb to the early 2020s). A note on the overall study: Because spike-specific TCR depth and breadth did not differ between the two schedules, AZD1222 recipients who got a second dose at roughly 4 weeks were pooled with those who got a second dose at roughly 12 weeks. A total of about 250 trial participants underwent TCR sequencing, of whom about 200 had received two doses of AZD1222 and 26 had received two doses of the MenACWY control vaccine. Enrollment into the trials was organized by age into subgroups of 18-55, 56-69 and 70-plus years, and those subgroups contained roughly 150, 30 and 60 TCR-sequenced participants, respectively.

In regard to this clone: No antigen is known for it. No base quality values were provided; no much bigger clone lies one nucleotide off.

Sequences SGHNT (CDR1) and YYREEE (CDR2) are obtained from the germline V gene (reference sequence). The CDR3, cysteine through phenylalanine, is 15 amino acids long. Only the CDR3 part of the read is kept: 45 bases, read in frame from the first base. Unmatched junction bases come to 6, with V trimmed by 4 bases and J by 2 bases. The paper as a whole reports these results and caveats: The vaccine-associated CD4 TCRs covered the entire spike protein, and the dominant responses fell in regions 160-218 and 743-854. After two AZD1222 doses, both the breadth and the depth of spike-specific TCRs were significantly higher than at day 0 and than in MenACWY recipients. The 56-69-year group was small, and its depth increase did not reach significance, likely because of low power. Only five to seven AZD1222 recipients were SARS-CoV-2 seropositive at baseline, limiting conclusions about previously exposed vaccinees. Most participants were white British and females outnumbered males, and the authors suggested that clonal diversity may have been underestimated. Because no day 14 peak-response samples were available, repertoires were characterized only after the peak T cell response. Reportedly, close to half of the unique spike-specific TCRs recognized epitopes lying outside the regions that are mutated in the B.1.351 and B.1.1.7 variants.

The CDR3 regions of human TCRbeta chains were analyzed by immunosequencing. The study's own analysis went as follows. Repertoire TCRs were checked for matches against a reference library of SARS-CoV-2-specific TCRs that had been generated using the MIRA antigen-specificity platform. Breadth was defined as the fraction of unique TCRs that were SARS-CoV-2-associated, and depth was defined as the fraction of total T cells that were SARS-CoV-2-associated. Using the MIRA data, every spike-specific TCR was mapped to the spike region that the TCR reacted to and assigned to either a CD4 or a CD8 class. Log10-transformed breadth and depth values were compared by one-way ANOVA with Sidak's multiple comparisons tests. TCRdb holds this immuneACCESS table with in-frame rearrangements only. Some clones are missing; in checked studies, unresolved V genes explain under half, and the rest has no known cause. V, J and clone size reflect that table, while D and trimming were determined from the DNA. The sample records around 110,000 clones, roughly 93% of which are singletons. The ten largest clones represent over 1.5% of the sample.

The time point label, read with the paper, signifies: baseline before first vaccination. The vaccinee samples were drawn from two UK trials, COV001 and COV002, one of which was a single-blind randomized controlled phase 2/3 trial testing AZD1222 (ChAdOx1 nCoV-19) in healthy adults. For TCRbeta chain sequencing, PBMC samples from trial participants were taken at day 0 and at day 28 after the second dose. This TCR derives from an adult in good health. The sample consisted of peripheral blood, taken on day 0 of AZD1222 vaccination. The sequence is built from TRBV5-4 and TRBJ2-1; TRBD2 lines up with 7 middle nucleotides. The CDR3 amino acid sequence is: CASSPSSGPYNEQFF. The nucleotides read TGTGCCAGCAGCCCCTCTAGCGGACCCTACAATGAGCAGTTCTTC.